Listed below are T cell receptor beta chains from one sample, sequenced in a study of T cells in Graves' hyperthyroidism and ophthalmopathy. TCRdb called the multiplex PCR reads again in MiXCR, with one record for every CDR3 protein. This table holds under 300,000 distinct CDR3 sequences, less than 30% found once. The sequenced material came from blood. The receptors originated from a man aged 35 to 55 with Graves' hyperthyroidism that later progressed to Graves' ophthalmopathy. The CDR3 runs from the conserved cysteine through the conserved F or W.

J	V	CDR3
TRBJ2-7	TRBV11-2	CASSFLGQGYEQYF
TRBJ1-5	TRBV28	CASSLYEDSNQPQHF
TRBJ1-5	TRBV12-5	CASGLTGGQRNQPQHF
TRBJ1-1	TRBV6-1	CASRLGQGNTEAFF
TRBJ2-5	TRBV6-1	CASSEVDKGSQETQYF
TRBJ1-2	TRBV12-3/TRBV12-4	CASSVGTNYGYTF
TRBJ2-7	TRBV27	CASSFSLAATLQYF
TRBJ2-5	TRBV12-3/TRBV12-4	CASSFRGGLQETQYF
TRBJ1-1	TRBV2	CASIGGGVKKNTEAFF
TRBJ2-2	TRBV28	CASSLFEGGTGELFF
TRBJ2-7	TRBV6-5	CASRTSAYEQYF
TRBJ1-3	TRBV6-5	CASSYSRGRGNTIYF
TRBJ1-5	TRBV27	CASKGLGQHQPQHF
TRBJ2-5	TRBV30	CAWSEPPRGLREETQYF
TRBJ1-2	TRBV19	CASSAELLTYGYTF